The present T cell receptor (beta chain) was sequenced within a study of CD8+ T cells in alopecia areata. Indicated treatment: oral pan-JAK inhibitor, 5-10 mg twice daily. As the sequencing template, cDNA was produced by extracting RNA and reverse transcribing it. Assay used: immunoSEQ multiplex PCR; TCRdb lists only in-frame clones, some missing. The sample contains roughly 110,000 clones, around 50% of which appear only once. The CDR3 extends over 14 amino acids. With V trimmed by 3 bases and J by 4 bases, 5 bases remained unmatched. The germline V gene encodes CDR1 SGHDT and CDR2 YYEEEE. Sequenced material: CD8+ T cells sorted from blood, taken at week 24, from a patient treated with tofacitinib. The chain couples TRBV5-6 to TRBJ1-1, with 8 positions matching TRBD1. This sequence originates from a human donor with alopecia areata. The CDR3 nucleotides are TGTGCCAGCAGCTGGACAGGGTTGGCCACTGAAGCTTTCTTT. Protein sequence: CASSWTGLATEAFF.